The 32 T cell receptor beta chains below all came from one sample that was sequenced in a study of memory CD4+ T cells and cytomegalovirus serostatus. Single viable CD3+CD4+CD8-CD45RO+ cells were sorted as the memory CD4+ T cells. This table comes from immunoSEQ multiplex PCR, and its TCRdb copy is limited to in-frame clones, with some not included. The repertoire holds 80,000 or so clones, 60% to 80% seen once, with roughly 2.6% in the top ten. Material: memory CD4+ T cells from blood. The receptors come from an adult in good health and CMV-seropositive.

The genes are TRBV18 and TRBJ1-2, with TRBD1 as a possible D gene (5 bases). The CDR3 loop spans 13 amino acids. From germline, CDR1 is KGHSH and CDR2 LQKENI. Trimming left V 0 bases short and J 7 bases short, with 9 bases between. The CDR3 spells CASSPPQGRGYTF. The CDR3, as DNA: TGTGCCAGCTCACCACCGCAGGGTCGTGGCTACACCTTC.

The chain has TRBV6-6 and TRBJ2-2, with unresolved D. Germline assignment: CDR1 MNHNY and CDR2 SVGAGI (reference sequence). The V end was cut by 7 bases, the J end by 3 bases, with 9 bases between. The CDR3 runs 13 residues. This chain's CDR3 is CASTRGDTGELFF. DNA of the CDR3: TGTGCCAGCACCCGTGGCGACACCGGGGAGCTGTTTTTT.

The chain uses TRBV6-5 and TRBJ1-1; no clear D gene. The CDR3 has 15 residues. V was shortened by 7 bases and J by 3 bases, with 18 bases between the two germline ends. Germline values: CDR1 MNHEY, CDR2 SVGAGI. CDR3 in DNA: TGTGCCAGCACCACCCGAGAGGGCGGGGACACTGAAGCTTTCTTT. This translates into CASTTREGGDTEAFF.

V is TRBV5-6 and J is TRBJ1-2; TRBD1 matches at 12 bases. Trimming removed 5 bases from V and 7 bases from J; junction bases left unmatched: 6. CDR1 and CDR2 from the germline V gene are SGHDT and YYEEEE. This CDR3 has 14 amino acids. CDR3 sequence (DNA): TGTGCCAGCAGGCCGGGACAGGGGGCAGGTGGCTACACCTTC. This translates into CASRPGQGAGGYTF.

The V and J genes are TRBV5-6 and TRBJ1-1, with D perhaps matching TRBD1 (5 bases). V lost 4 bases and J lost 11, with 18 bases in between. This CDR3 has 13 residues. Germline V gene lookup returns CDR1 SGHDT and CDR2 YYEEEE. The DNA for the CDR3 is TGTGCCAGCAGCATGGATACCGGGACCGAGGCTTTCTTT. This sequence encodes CASSMDTGTEAFF.

The V gene is TRBV30, the J gene TRBJ2-1; 11 bases fit TRBD2. The germline CDR1 and CDR2 sequences are GTSNPN and SVGIG (reference sequence). CDR3 length equals 14 residues. The J segment lost 9 bases and the V segment lost 2 bases, leaving 6 bases of the junction unmatched. The CDR3 protein is CAWSKTSGGIEQFF. CDR3 sequence (DNA): TGTGCCTGGAGTAAAACTAGCGGGGGAATTGAGCAGTTCTTC.

V and J are TRBV19 and TRBJ1-5; D possibly corresponds to TRBD1 (5 bases). Germline loops: CDR1 LNHDA, CDR2 SQIVND (reference sequence). The CDR3 loop spans 17 amino acids. V lost 5 bases, J lost 3 bases, and 20 bases lay in between. In DNA, the CDR3 is TGTGCCAGTAGTTTGGGACGAGAGGGCGTTAACAATCAGCCCCAGCATTTT. Its translation: CASSLGREGVNNQPQHF.

This clone appeared a single time. V gene TRBV6-6 combines with J gene TRBJ1-5; possible D gene TRBD1, 5 bases. The germline V gene has CDR1 MNHNY and CDR2 SVGAGI (reference sequence). This CDR3 region has 14 residues. V was shortened by 7 bases and J by 11 bases, with 21 bases between the two germline ends. CDR3 sequence: CASTQRRPREAQHF. The CDR3 nucleotides are TGTGCCAGCACCCAGAGGCGGCCCAGGGAGGCCCAGCATTTT.

The chain links TRBV11-2 to TRBJ2-2, with D possibly being TRBD1 or TRBD2 (6 bases each). Trimming removed 5 bases at V and 2 bases at J, with 18 bases between. Germline V gene sequence: CDR1 SGHAT, CDR2 FQNNGV. The CDR3 is 17 amino acids. CDR3 nucleotides: TGTGCCAGCAGCCGGTCGGGGGCGCGAGATAACACCGGGGAGCTGTTTTTT. Translation: CASSRSGARDNTGELFF.

The chain uses TRBV11-3 and TRBJ2-7, with D tentatively TRBD2 (5 bases). There are 15 residues in the CDR3. V was trimmed by 4 bases and J by 1 base, leaving 14 bases between them. CDR1 is SGHNT, CDR2 YENEEA, per germline. The CDR3 sequence: CASSWASSGSYEQYV. The DNA for the CDR3 is TGTGCCAGCAGCTGGGCTTCAAGCGGTTCCTACGAGCAGTACGTC.

This chain joins TRBV14 and TRBJ1-1; 7 bases line up with TRBD1. The CDR3 sequence is 14 residues long. CDR1 is SGHDN, CDR2 FVKESK, per germline. The V and J ends lost 4 bases and 5 bases, in that order; junction bases with no gene match: 7. The CDR3 nucleotides are TGTGCCAGCAGCCTACAGGGGAGCGGGACTGAAGCTTTCTTT. Protein product: CASSLQGSGTEAFF.

The chain carries TRBV5-4 and TRBJ2-1, with no clear D. The germline V gene encodes CDR1 SGHNT and CDR2 YYREEE (reference sequence). The CDR3 has 14 residues. V was trimmed by 5 bases and J by 2 bases, leaving 11 bases between them. CDR3 region: CASSSRFTYNEQFF. Here the CDR3 DNA reads TGTGCCAGCAGTTCCAGGTTTACCTACAATGAGCAGTTCTTC.

The rearrangement joins TRBV9 to TRBJ1-3; TRBD1 agrees at 8 bases. The CDR3 contains 17 residues. J lost 2 bases, V lost 0 bases, and 7 bases had no gene match. Germline V gene sequence: CDR1 SGDLS, CDR2 YYNGEE. Here the CDR3 DNA reads TGTGCCAGCAGCGTAGCCACCCAGGGGGCAGCTGGAAACACCATATATTTT. Translation gives CASSVATQGAAGNTIYF.

The V gene is TRBV12-5, the J gene TRBJ2-3; D is undetermined. The CDR3 has 12 amino acids. V was trimmed by 3 bases and J by 0 bases, leaving 1 base between them. Germline V lookup: CDR1 LGHNT, CDR2 FRNRAP. The CDR3 sequence is CASGFSTDTQYF. The CDR3 bases are TGTGCTAGTGGTTTTAGCACAGATACGCAGTATTTT.

CDR3 bases: TGCGCCAGCAGCCTTCAGGGGGGTTCGTATGGCTACACCTTC. Its translation: CASSLQGGSYGYTF. The rearrangement joins TRBV4-3 to TRBJ1-2; 7 nucleotides align to TRBD1. This CDR3 contains 14 residues. The germline CDR1 and CDR2 sequences are LGHNA and YSLEER. J gave up 5 bases and V 4 bases, and 7 bases lay outside the gene matches.

The chain carries TRBV5-1 and TRBJ2-7; no clear D. The CDR3 has 15 residues. From germline, CDR1 is SGHRS and CDR2 YFSETQ. V dropped 0 bases and J dropped 3 bases, with 13 bases sitting between them. CDR3 in DNA: TGCGCCAGCAGCTTGGCGGCAGTCCAAGGCTACGAGCAGTACTTC. Translating it yields CASSLAAVQGYEQYF.

At least ten counts were recorded for this clone. At one end, the junction sequence differs from germline, possibly due to a read error. The rearrangement links TRBV2 to TRBJ1-1; D might be TRBD1 (6 bases). The CDR3 is made up of 13 amino acids. CDR1 SNHLY and CDR2 FYNNEI come from the germline V gene. The CDR3 nucleotides are TGTGCCAGCAGTGAGGGGGGGCAGGGGACCGTTTACTTT. Translated, it gives CASSEGGQGTVYF.

V usage is TRBV7-9 and J usage is TRBJ2-5, with D hard to call. The V end was cut by 6 bases, the J end by 3 bases, with 5 bases between. The germline V gene has CDR1 SEHNR and CDR2 FQNEAQ (reference sequence). The CDR3 consists of 11 residues. CDR3 bases: TGTGCCAGCAGATTTAAAGAGACCCAGTACTTC. This encodes CASRFKETQYF.

The chain has TRBV6-5 and TRBJ2-6; unclear D gene. The V and J ends lost 7 bases and 0 bases respectively, with 4 bases between them. This CDR3 spans 13 amino acids. The germline V gene encodes CDR1 MNHEY and CDR2 SVGAGI. The DNA for the CDR3 is TGTGCCAGCACCTACTCTGGGGCCAACGTCCTGACTTTC. This translates into CASTYSGANVLTF.

The V call is TRBV5-1, the J call TRBJ2-3; weak D call: TRBD2 (6 bases). Per the germline V gene, CDR1 is SGHRS and CDR2 is YFSETQ. This CDR3 spans 16 amino acids. The V end lost 0 bases, the J end lost 0 bases, and 11 bases lay between the germline ends. CDR3 DNA: TGCGCCAGCAGCTTGGAGGGCGGGGTCAGCACAGATACGCAGTATTTT. It encodes CASSLEGGVSTDTQYF.

This chain uses TRBV6-6 with TRBJ2-1; D is ambiguous. V lost 7 bases to trimming and J lost 3 bases, with 4 bases between them. The germline V gene has CDR1 MNHNY and CDR2 SVGAGI (reference sequence). This CDR3 is built from 11 residues. CDR3: CASIYYNEQFF. In DNA form, the CDR3 reads TGTGCCAGCATCTACTACAATGAGCAGTTCTTC.

The CDR3 DNA reads as TGTGCCAGCAGTGGACTTATCGGTGGCACAGATACGCAGTATTTT. It encodes CASSGLIGGTDTQYF. V usage is TRBV2 and J usage is TRBJ2-3; D not certain. The CDR3 length is 15 residues. V dropped 4 bases and J dropped 1 base, with 12 bases sitting between them. The germline CDR1 and CDR2 sequences are SNHLY and FYNNEI.

This clone was detected once. V and J are TRBV4-1 and TRBJ2-2; D unresolved. This CDR3 comprises 11 residues. CDR1 and CDR2 (germline): MGHRA, YSYEKL. Trimming stripped 4 bases from V and 7 bases from J, with 4 bases between. The CDR3 sequence: CASSRNGELFF. DNA of the CDR3: TGCGCCAGCAGCCGAAACGGGGAGCTGTTTTTT.

This chain joins TRBV11-2 and TRBJ1-1; perhaps TRBD1 as D (5 bases). V gave up 3 bases and J gave up 1 base, with 6 bases separating them. The CDR3 extends over 13 amino acids. Per the germline V gene, CDR1 is SGHAT and CDR2 is FQNNGV. Here the CDR3 reads CASSLGPNTEAFF. The CDR3 coding sequence is TGTGCCAGCAGCTTGGGACCGAACACTGAAGCTTTCTTT.

This chain links TRBV10-3 with TRBJ1-5; 8 bases agree with TRBD1. The CDR3 contains 15 residues. The J segment lost 5 bases and the V segment lost 4 bases, leaving 7 bases of the junction unmatched. Germline-derived CDR1 and CDR2 are ENHRY and SYGVKD. The CDR3, as DNA: TGTGCCATCAGTGGTGGGACAGGAGGGGATCAGCCCCAGCATTTT. This sequence encodes CAISGGTGGDQPQHF.

J is TRBJ1-2 and V is TRBV5-1; 7 bases align to TRBD1. This CDR3 is 14 amino acids long. With 2 bases clipped from V and 11 bases from J, the junction kept 12 bases outside the gene matches. The germline V gene has CDR1 SGHRS and CDR2 YFSETQ. The CDR3 DNA is TGCGCCAGCAGCTTTGGGACAGCCCGAGCTAGGTACACCTTC. It is translated as CASSFGTARARYTF.

This clone has just one count. The V gene is TRBV11-3, the J gene TRBJ2-2; D is perhaps TRBD2 (6 bases). Trimming removed 9 bases at V and 7 bases at J, with 15 bases between. This CDR3 contains 13 residues. Germline CDR1 reads SGHNT; CDR2 reads YENEEA. The CDR3: CASNGGSGGELFF. In DNA form, the CDR3 reads TGTGCCAGTAATGGGGGGTCCGGCGGGGAGCTGTTTTTT.

The rearrangement joins TRBV5-6 to TRBJ1-1, with a weak D call TRBD1 (6 bases). The V gene's germline CDR1 is SGHDT and CDR2 YYEEEE. Trimming took off 3 bases at V and 1 base at J, with 13 bases between the two ends. The CDR3 contains 15 residues. DNA of the CDR3: TGTGCCAGCAGCTATGACAGGAGCCCGAACACTGAAGCTTTCTTT. Its protein product is CASSYDRSPNTEAFF.

The chain recombines TRBV5-1 with TRBJ2-3, with D perhaps matching TRBD2 (5 bases). V lost 0 bases to trimming and J lost 4 bases, with 9 bases between them. The CDR3 runs 14 residues. From germline, CDR1 is SGHRS and CDR2 YFSETQ. CDR3 sequence reads: CASSLAYGADTQYF. CDR3 in DNA: TGCGCCAGCAGCTTGGCCTACGGGGCAGATACGCAGTATTTT.

This clone was recorded once. This rearrangement joins TRBV7-2 to TRBJ1-2; 7 bases align to TRBD1. Germline V CDR1 and CDR2: SGHTA, FQGNSA. V dropped 5 bases and J dropped 6; count of bases not matched to a gene: 6. This CDR3 has 13 amino acids. CDR3 sequence: CASSPQGGDGYTF. The CDR3 DNA follows: TGTGCCAGCAGCCCCCAGGGGGGTGATGGCTACACCTTC.

The chain couples TRBV11-2 to TRBJ2-5; D is undetermined. The germline V gene encodes CDR1 SGHAT and CDR2 FQNNGV. Trimming shortened V by 4 bases and J by 7 bases, and 16 bases separated the two germline ends. The CDR3 runs 14 residues. In nucleotides, the CDR3 is TGTGCCAGCAGCTCGACCTACCCGGTAGGGACCCAGTACTTC. This codes for CASSSTYPVGTQYF.

The genes are TRBV18 and TRBJ2-3, with D possibly TRBD1 on 6 matching bases. The V end lost 1 base, the J end lost 2 bases, and 10 bases lay between the germline ends. The CDR3 sequence is 15 residues long. From germline, CDR1 is KGHSH and CDR2 LQKENI. The CDR3 spells CASSPLGQSTDTQYF. The CDR3 DNA sequence: TGTGCCAGCTCACCACTCGGACAGTCCACAGATACGCAGTATTTT.